The present entry profiles one TCR beta chain with its context. Clones were read by immunoSEQ multiplex PCR, and TCRdb kept only the in-frame ones, dropping some. Of around 66,000 clones in the sample, about 90% were seen once. The entry originates in a study of PD-L1 blockade in urothelial cancer. Overall study: Each participant's history included 0 to 3 prior chemotherapy regimens. At 6 weeks and at 3 weeks (second dose) after treatment start, blood was analyzed.

Specified time point: peripheral blood 6 weeks after treatment start. Metastatic or locally advanced urothelial carcinoma was present in the patients. Specimen: PBMCs, collected around atezolizumab (anti-PD-L1) treatment. The sequence was collected from a man aged 55-75 years with urothelial cancer.

The CDR3 nucleotides read TGCGCCAGCAGCTTCATTCCGGGACAGGGGTACGAGCAGTACTTC. Protein sequence: CASSFIPGQGYEQYF. The chain links TRBV5-1 to TRBJ2-7, with 10 bases aligning to TRBD1. V dropped 2 bases and J dropped 4; count of bases not matched to a gene: 6. Germline CDR1 is SGHRS and CDR2 is YFSETQ. This CDR3 is 15 amino acids long.